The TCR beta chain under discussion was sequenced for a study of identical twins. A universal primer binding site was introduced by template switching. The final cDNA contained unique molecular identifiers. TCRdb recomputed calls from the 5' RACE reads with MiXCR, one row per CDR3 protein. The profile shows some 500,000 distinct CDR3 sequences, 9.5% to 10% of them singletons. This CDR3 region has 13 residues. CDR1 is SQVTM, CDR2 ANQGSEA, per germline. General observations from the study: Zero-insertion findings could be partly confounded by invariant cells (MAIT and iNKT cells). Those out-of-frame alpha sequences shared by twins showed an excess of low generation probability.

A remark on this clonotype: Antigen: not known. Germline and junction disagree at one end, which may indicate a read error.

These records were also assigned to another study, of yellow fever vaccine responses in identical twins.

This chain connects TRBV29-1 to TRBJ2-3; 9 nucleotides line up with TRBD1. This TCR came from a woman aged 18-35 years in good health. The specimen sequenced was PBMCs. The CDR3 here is CSARDRAPDTLYF. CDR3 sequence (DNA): TGCAGCGCCCGGGACAGGGCCCCAGATACGCTGTATTTT.